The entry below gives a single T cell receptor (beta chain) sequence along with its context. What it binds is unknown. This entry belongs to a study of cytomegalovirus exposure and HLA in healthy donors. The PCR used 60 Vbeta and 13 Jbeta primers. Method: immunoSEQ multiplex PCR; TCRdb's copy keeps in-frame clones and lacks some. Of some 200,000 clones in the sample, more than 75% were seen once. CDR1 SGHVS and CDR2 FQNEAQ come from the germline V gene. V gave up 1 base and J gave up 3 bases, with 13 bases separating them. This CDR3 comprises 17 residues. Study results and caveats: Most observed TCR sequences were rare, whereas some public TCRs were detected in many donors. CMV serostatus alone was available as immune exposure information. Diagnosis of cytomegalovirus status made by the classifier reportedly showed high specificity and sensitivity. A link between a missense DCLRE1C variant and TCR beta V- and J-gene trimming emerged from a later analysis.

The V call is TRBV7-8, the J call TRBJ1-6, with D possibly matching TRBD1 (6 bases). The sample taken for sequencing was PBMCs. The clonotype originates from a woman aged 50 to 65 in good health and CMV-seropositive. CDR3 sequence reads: CASSLVARGFYNSPLHF. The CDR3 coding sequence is TGTGCCAGCAGCTTAGTCGCCAGGGGTTTCTATAATTCACCCCTCCACTTT.